This TCR beta chain was identified during a study of blood T cell repertoires in COVID-19. Across the study: COVID-19 samples, acute and convalescent, were from the United States, Italy and Spain. From T cells, B-cell-depleted T cells, or PBMCs came the material, which was cDNA or gDNA.

Trimming took 4 bases from V and 2 from J, leaving 5 bases between them. Germline-derived CDR1 and CDR2 are ENHRY and SYGVKD. The length of the CDR3 is 12 residues. Per the original methods: Scientists estimated how many nucleated cells there were by amplifying reference gene primers. Method: immunoSEQ multiplex PCR; TCRdb's copy keeps in-frame clones and lacks some. Clone size and the V and J calls come from that table; the DNA yielded D and trimming. The profile covers tens of thousands of clones, with around 80% appearing a single time and 15% to 20% taken by the ten largest. Sequenced material: peripheral blood. The rearrangement uses TRBV10-3 and TRBJ1-2; a possible D gene is TRBD1 (5 bases). This TCR was sampled from a woman between 55 and 75 years old with acute or convalescent COVID-19. CDR3 in DNA: TGTGCCATCAGTGGACAGAACTATGGCTACACCTTC. It is translated as CAISGQNYGYTF.